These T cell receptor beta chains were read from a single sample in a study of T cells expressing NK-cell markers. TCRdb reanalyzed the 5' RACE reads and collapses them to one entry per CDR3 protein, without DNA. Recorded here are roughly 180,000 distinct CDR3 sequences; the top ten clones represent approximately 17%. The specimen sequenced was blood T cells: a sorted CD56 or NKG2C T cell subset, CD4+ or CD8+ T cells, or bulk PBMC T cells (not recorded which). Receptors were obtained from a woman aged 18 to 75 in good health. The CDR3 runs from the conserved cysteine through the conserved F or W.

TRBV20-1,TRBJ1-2,CSASATGDYGYTF
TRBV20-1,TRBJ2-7,CSAKDPRGFYEQYF
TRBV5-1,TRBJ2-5,CASSLGTSVGETQYF
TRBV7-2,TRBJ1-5,CASNSGTVNQPQHF
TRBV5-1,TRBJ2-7,CASSLGVSSYEQYF
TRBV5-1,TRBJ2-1,CASRADGGGEQFF
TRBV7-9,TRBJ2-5,CASSAALAGGETQYF
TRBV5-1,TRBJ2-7,CASSSSGTGTLSSYEQYF
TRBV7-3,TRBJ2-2,CASSYSSGITGELFF
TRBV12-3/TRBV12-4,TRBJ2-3,CASSFSGGALTDTQYF
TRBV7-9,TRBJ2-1,CASSLGQTSSGNNEQFF
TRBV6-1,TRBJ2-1,CASSGGLAGAYNEQFF
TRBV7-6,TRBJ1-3,CASRPGTGGLDTIYF
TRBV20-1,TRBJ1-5,CSARKDELGNQPQHF
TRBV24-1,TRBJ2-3,CATSDDSDTQYF
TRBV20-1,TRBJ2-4,CSARGLAGTKNIQYF
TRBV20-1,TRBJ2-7,CSARDLDSGSYEQYF
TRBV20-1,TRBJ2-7,CSAPEVQRDSYEQYF
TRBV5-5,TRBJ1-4,CASNKGGGAVNEKLFF
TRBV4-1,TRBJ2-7,CASSQGEDRAYEQYF
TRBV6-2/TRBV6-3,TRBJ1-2,CASSSTIQDWDGYTF
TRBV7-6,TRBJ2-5,CASKTGTGGETQYF
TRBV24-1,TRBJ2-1,CATSDPSLVSGYNEQFF
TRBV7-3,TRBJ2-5,CASSLSQGGGQYF
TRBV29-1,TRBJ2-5,CSVLGQGQETQYF
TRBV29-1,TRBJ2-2,CSVVLGGGGTGELFF
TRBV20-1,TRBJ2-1,CSARDAGADNEQFF
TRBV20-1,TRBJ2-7,CSASPLAGADEQYF
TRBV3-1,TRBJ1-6,CASSQARTGGYNSPLHF
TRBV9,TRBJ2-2,CASSFSGRSTGELFF
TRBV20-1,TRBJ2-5,CSAGGASGRQKETQYF
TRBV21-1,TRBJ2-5,CASSNSRVETQYF
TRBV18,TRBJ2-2,CASNYYSGTANTGELFF
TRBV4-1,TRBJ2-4,CASSPGLAGGLAKNIQYF
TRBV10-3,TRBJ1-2,CAISAGGNYGYTF
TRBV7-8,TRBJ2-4,CASSLYRLPGTKAKNIQYF